This T cell receptor (beta chain) was recorded in a study of Ad26.COV2.S vaccination and SARS-CoV-2 variants. V lost 1 base, J lost 4 bases, and 14 bases lay in between. Per the germline V gene, CDR1 is LNHDA and CDR2 is SQIVND (reference sequence). The CDR3 spans 16 residues. Treatment denoted: about 20 received Ad26.COV2.S at low or high dose, single or two shots; several received placebo; per-sample allocation not given. The samples date from day 63 after the first vaccine or placebo injection. The study used a vaccine consisting of an Ad26 vector that expressed Wuhan-strain SARS-CoV-2 spike. The method was immunoSEQ multiplex PCR; TCRdb's version includes in-frame clones alone and lacks a portion of them. The table has about 680,000 clones, approximately 88% seen once.

The sequence was collected from a person between 18 and 60 years old who received the Ad26.COV2.S COVID-19 vaccine or a placebo. The source material was peripheral blood, sampled in a trial of Ad26.COV2.S vaccine versus placebo. The rearrangement links TRBV19 to TRBJ1-5; TRBD1 is a possible D gene (5 bases). CDR3 DNA sequence: TGTGCCAGTAGTATAGGGCAGGGAAGGCAAAATCAGCCCCAGCATTTT. It yields the protein CASSIGQGRQNQPQHF.